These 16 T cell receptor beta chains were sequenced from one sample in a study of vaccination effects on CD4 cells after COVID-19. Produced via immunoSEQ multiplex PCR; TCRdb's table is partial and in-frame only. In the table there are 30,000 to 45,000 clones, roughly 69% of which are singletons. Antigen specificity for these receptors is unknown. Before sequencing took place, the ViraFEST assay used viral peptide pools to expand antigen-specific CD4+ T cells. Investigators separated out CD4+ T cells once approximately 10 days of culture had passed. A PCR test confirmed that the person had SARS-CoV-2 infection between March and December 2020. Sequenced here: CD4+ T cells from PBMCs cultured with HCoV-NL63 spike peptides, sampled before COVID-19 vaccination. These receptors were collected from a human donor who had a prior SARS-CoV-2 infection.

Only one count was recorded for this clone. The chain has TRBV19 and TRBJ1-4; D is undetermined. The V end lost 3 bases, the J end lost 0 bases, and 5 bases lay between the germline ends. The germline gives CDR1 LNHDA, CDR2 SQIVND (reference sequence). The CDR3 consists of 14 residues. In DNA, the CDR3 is TGTGCCAGTAGTATTAGAGCAACTAATGAAAAACTGTTTTTT. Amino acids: CASSIRATNEKLFF.

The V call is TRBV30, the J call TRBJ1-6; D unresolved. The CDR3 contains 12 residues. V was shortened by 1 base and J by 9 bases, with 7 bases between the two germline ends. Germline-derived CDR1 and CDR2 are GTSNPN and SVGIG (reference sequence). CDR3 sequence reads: CAWSATFSPLHF. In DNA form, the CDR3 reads TGTGCCTGGAGTGCCACTTTTTCACCCCTCCACTTT.

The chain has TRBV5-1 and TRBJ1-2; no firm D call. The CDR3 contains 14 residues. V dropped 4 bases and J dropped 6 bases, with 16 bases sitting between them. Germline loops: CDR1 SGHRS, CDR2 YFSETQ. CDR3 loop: CASSRGVRVDGYTF. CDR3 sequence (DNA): TGCGCCAGCAGCCGCGGGGTCCGCGTTGATGGCTACACCTTC. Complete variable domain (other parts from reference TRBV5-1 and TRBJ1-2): KAGVTQTPRYLIKTRGQQVTLSCSPISGHRSVSWYQQTPGQGLQFLFEYFSETQRNKGNFPGRFSGRQFSNSRSEMNVSTLELGDSALYLCASSRGVRVDGYTFGSGTRLTVV.

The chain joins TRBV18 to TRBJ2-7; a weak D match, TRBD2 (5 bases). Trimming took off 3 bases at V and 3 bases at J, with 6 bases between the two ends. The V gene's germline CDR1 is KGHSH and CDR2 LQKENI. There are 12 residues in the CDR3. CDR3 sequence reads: CASSPAGYEQYF. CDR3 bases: TGTGCCAGCTCACCTGCGGGCTACGAGCAGTACTTC.

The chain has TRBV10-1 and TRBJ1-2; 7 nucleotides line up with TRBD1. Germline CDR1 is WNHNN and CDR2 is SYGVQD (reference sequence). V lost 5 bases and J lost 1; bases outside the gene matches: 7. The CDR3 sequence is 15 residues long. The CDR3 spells CASSSRGQFNYGYTF. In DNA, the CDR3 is TGCGCCAGCAGTTCTAGGGGGCAGTTTAACTATGGCTACACCTTC.

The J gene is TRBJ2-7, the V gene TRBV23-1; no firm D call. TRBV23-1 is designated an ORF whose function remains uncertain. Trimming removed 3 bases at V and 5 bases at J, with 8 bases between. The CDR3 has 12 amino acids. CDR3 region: CASSQPRNEQYF. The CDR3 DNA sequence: TGCGCCAGCAGTCAGCCTAGAAACGAGCAGTACTTC.

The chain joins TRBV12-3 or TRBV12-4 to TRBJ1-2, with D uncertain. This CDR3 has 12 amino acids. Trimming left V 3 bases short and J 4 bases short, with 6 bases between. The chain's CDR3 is CASSFGGYGYTF. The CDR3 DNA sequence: TGTGCCAGCAGTTTCGGAGGCTATGGCTACACCTTC.

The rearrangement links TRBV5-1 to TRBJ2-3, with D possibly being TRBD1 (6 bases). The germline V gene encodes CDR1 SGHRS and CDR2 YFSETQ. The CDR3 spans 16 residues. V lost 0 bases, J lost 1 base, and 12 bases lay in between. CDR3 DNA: TGCGCCAGCAGCTTGGAGGGGACACGTGGCACAGATACGCAGTATTTT. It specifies CASSLEGTRGTDTQYF.

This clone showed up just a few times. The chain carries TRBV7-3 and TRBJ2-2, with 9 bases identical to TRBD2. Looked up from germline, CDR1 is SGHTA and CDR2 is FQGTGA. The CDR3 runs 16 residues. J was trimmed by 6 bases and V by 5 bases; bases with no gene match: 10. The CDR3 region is CASSPGRGGAAGELFF. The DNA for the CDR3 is TGTGCCAGCAGCCCCGGGCGCGGGGGGGCCGCCGGGGAGCTGTTTTTT.

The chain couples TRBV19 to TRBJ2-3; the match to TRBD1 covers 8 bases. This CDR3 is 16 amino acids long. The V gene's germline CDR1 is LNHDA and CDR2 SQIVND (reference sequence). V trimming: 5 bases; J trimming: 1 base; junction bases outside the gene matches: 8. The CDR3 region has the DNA TGTGCCAGTAGTCCCGGACAGGGATTCGGCACAGATACGCAGTATTTT. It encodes CASSPGQGFGTDTQYF.

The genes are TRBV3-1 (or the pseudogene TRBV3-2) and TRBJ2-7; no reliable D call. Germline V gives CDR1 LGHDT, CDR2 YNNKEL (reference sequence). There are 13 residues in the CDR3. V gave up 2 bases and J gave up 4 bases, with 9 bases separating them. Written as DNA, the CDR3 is TGTGCCAGCAGCCAAACCGGTACTTACGAGCAGTACTTC. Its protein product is CASSQTGTYEQYF.

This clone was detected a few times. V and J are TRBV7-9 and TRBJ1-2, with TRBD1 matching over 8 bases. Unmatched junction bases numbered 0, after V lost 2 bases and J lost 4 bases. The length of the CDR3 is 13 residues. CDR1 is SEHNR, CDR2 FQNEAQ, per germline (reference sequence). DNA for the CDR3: TGTGCCAGCAGCTTAACAGGGGGCTATGGCTACACCTTC. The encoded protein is CASSLTGGYGYTF. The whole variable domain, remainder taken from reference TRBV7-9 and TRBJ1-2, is DTGVSQNPRHKITKRGQNVTFRCDPISEHNRLYWYRQTLGQGPEFLTYFQNEAQLEKSRLLSDRFSAERPKGSFSTLEIQRTEQGDSAMYLCASSLTGGYGYTFGSGTRLTVV.

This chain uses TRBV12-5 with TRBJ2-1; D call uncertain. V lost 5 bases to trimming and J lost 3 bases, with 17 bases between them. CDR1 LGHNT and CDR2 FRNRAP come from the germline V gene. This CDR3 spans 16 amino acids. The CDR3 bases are TGTGCTAGTGGTGCCCCCCGGGCCGAGATCTACAATGAGCAGTTCTTC. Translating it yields CASGAPRAEIYNEQFF.

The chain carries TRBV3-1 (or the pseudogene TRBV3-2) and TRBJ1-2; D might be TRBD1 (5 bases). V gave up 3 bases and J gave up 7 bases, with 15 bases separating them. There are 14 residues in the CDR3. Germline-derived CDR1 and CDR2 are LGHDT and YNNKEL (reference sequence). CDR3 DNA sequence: TGTGCCAGCAGCCAGATTGTTGGGGGAAGTGGCTACACCTTC. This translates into CASSQIVGGSGYTF.

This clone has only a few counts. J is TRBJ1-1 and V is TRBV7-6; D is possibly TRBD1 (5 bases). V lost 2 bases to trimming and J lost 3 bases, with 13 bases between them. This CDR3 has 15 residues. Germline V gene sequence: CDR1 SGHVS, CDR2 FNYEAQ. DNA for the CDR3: TGTGCCAGCAGCTTAACCGGCCAAGGGGACACTGAAGCTTTCTTT. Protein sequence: CASSLTGQGDTEAFF.

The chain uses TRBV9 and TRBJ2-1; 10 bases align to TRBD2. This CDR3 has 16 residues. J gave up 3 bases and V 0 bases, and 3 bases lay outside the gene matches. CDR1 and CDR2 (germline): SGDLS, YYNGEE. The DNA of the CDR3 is TGTGCCAGCAGCGTAGTGGTAGCGGGGGGCTACAATGAGCAGTTCTTC. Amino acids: CASSVVVAGGYNEQFF.